The 26 T cell receptor beta chains reported below all come from one sample, sequenced in a study of T cells expressing NK-cell markers. TCRdb reworked the 5' RACE reads into one entry per CDR3 protein, no DNA. The sample includes more than 250,000 distinct CDR3 sequences. Sequenced: blood T cells: a sorted CD56 or NKG2C T cell subset, CD4+ or CD8+ T cells, or bulk PBMC T cells (not recorded which). Receptor source: a man aged 18 to 30 in good health.

V gene TRBV15 combines with J gene TRBJ1-3. Germline-derived CDR1 and CDR2 are LNHNV and YYDKDF (reference sequence). The CDR3 extends over 15 amino acids. CDR3: CATSPDGTSGNTIYF.

The chain uses TRBV12-3 or TRBV12-4 and TRBJ1-5; TCRdb proposes TRBD1, but this gene call is untestable without DNA. This CDR3 spans 16 amino acids. The CDR3 loop is CASSARTGARNQPQHF.

This chain connects TRBV30 to TRBJ1-6; lacking DNA, the TRBD1 call made by TCRdb goes unchecked. CDR3 size: 15 residues. Germline CDR1 and CDR2: GTSNPN and SVGIG (reference sequence). The CDR3 spells CAWSERQGADSPLHF.

The V and J genes are TRBV11-1 and TRBJ2-1; the TCRdb D gene call, TRBD2, has no DNA to confirm it. This CDR3 spans 15 amino acids. From germline, CDR1 is SGHAT and CDR2 FQDESV (reference sequence). Here the CDR3 reads CASSFGSGINNEQFF.

V and J are TRBV18 and TRBJ2-5. Per germline, CDR1 KGHSH and CDR2 LQKENI. The CDR3 consists of 14 residues. CDR3: CASSRTGPQETQCF.

V is TRBV28 and J is TRBJ1-4. Germline CDR1 and CDR2: MDHEN and SYDVKM. This CDR3 spans 11 amino acids. The CDR3 loop reads CASRTSEKLFF.

The chain links TRBV6-1 to TRBJ2-1. Germline V gene data show CDR1 as MNHNS and CDR2 as SASEGT. The CDR3 is 15 residues long. The CDR3 is CASRRSGSGYNEQFF.

The chain recombines TRBV6-1 with TRBJ1-1. The germline gives CDR1 MNHNS, CDR2 SASEGT. The CDR3 covers 14 residues. CDR3 sequence reads: CASSTRQMNTEAFF.

The rearrangement links TRBV6-1 to TRBJ1-1; the D call of TRBD1 rests on TCRdb alone, since no DNA is present to check it. Per the germline V gene, CDR1 is MNHNS and CDR2 is SASEGT. The CDR3 extends over 15 amino acids. The CDR3: CASRGQGARNTEAFF.

The chain employs TRBV20-1 and TRBJ2-5; with no DNA, the TCRdb D assignment of TRBD1 cannot be verified. This CDR3 has 15 amino acids. Germline V gene sequence: CDR1 DFQATT, CDR2 SNEGSKA (reference sequence). This CDR3 reads CSARVGQGNQETQYF.

The rearrangement links TRBV12-3 or TRBV12-4 to TRBJ1-1. The CDR3 has 13 residues. This CDR3 is CASRGTENTEAFF.

V is TRBV19 and J is TRBJ1-5. The CDR3 has 14 amino acids. The germline gives CDR1 LNHDA, CDR2 SQIVND (reference sequence). The CDR3 here is CASSIVRANQPQHF.

V gene TRBV12-3 or TRBV12-4 combines with J gene TRBJ2-3; without DNA, the TCRdb call of TRBD2 cannot be checked. The CDR3 totals 17 residues. CDR3 in amino acids: CASSSGRTGGLTDTQYF.

The gene calls are TRBV20-1 and TRBJ2-3; the D call of TRBD2 rests on TCRdb alone, since no DNA is present to check it. Germline CDR1 and CDR2: DFQATT and SNEGSKA (reference sequence). This CDR3 region has 15 residues. The CDR3 spells CSATSGEGSTDTQYF.

The chain has TRBV6-2 or TRBV6-3 and TRBJ2-7; TCRdb indicates TRBD1, and absent DNA this call remains unverified. The CDR3 consists of 16 residues. The germline CDR1 and CDR2 sequences are MNHEY and SVGEGT. The CDR3 loop is CASRPTAGTETYEQYF.

The chain has TRBV10-3 and TRBJ1-1; TCRdb's D gene call, TRBD1, goes unchecked for lack of DNA. Germline V gene sequence: CDR1 ENHRY, CDR2 SYGVKD. This CDR3 contains 15 residues. The CDR3 protein is CATNRPPLRDTEAFF.

The chain uses TRBV20-1 and TRBJ2-7; TCRdb gives TRBD2 as the D gene, but with no DNA this cannot be confirmed. CDR3 length: 12 residues. In germline, CDR1 is DFQATT, CDR2 SNEGSKA (reference sequence). The CDR3 sequence is CRLASGDYEQYF.

The CDR3 loop reads CASSVGTTLSDRQFF. V is TRBV12-3 or TRBV12-4 and J is TRBJ2-1; the TCRdb call, TRBD2, lacks DNA for checking. The CDR3 length is 15 residues.

This rearrangement joins TRBV28 to TRBJ2-7; TCRdb's D gene call, TRBD1, goes unchecked for lack of DNA. CDR1 MDHEN and CDR2 SYDVKM come from the germline V gene. This CDR3 region has 15 residues. The CDR3 protein is CASSPTDRFRDEQYF.

The CDR3 loop reads CASSLSGRAGELFF. V is TRBV7-2 and J is TRBJ2-2; the D call from TCRdb, TRBD1, cannot be confirmed without DNA. Germline lookup yields CDR1 SGHTA and CDR2 FQGNSA. The CDR3 is made up of 14 amino acids.

The CDR3 loop reads CASTGSLTGELFF. V and J are TRBV6-6 and TRBJ2-2; as DNA is missing, the TRBD1 call by TCRdb cannot be tested. The CDR3 runs to 13 residues. Germline assignment: CDR1 MNHNY and CDR2 SVGAGI (reference sequence).

The chain links TRBV10-3 to TRBJ1-1. Germline V lookup: CDR1 ENHRY, CDR2 SYGVKD. This CDR3 is built from 12 residues. This CDR3 is CAISESRTEAFF.

This chain connects TRBV19 to TRBJ2-2; the D gene TCRdb calls, TRBD1, cannot be checked with no DNA. The CDR3 has 15 residues. Germline loops: CDR1 LNHDA, CDR2 SQIVND (reference sequence). The CDR3 region is CASSAPGQLTGELFF.

This chain links TRBV12-5 with TRBJ1-2; TCRdb's assignment of TRBD1 cannot be checked, as there is no DNA. CDR1 LGHNT and CDR2 FRNRAP come from the germline V gene. The CDR3 is 15 residues long. The CDR3: CASGLMEGGNYGYTF.

The rearrangement uses TRBV7-3 and TRBJ2-1; TCRdb lists TRBD1, though no DNA is available to test this call. The CDR3 contains 14 residues. Germline V gene data show CDR1 as SGHTA and CDR2 as FQGTGA. The CDR3 spells CASSSAGTGGEQFF.

The chain is built from TRBV9 and TRBJ2-1. The CDR3 runs to 14 residues. Germline CDR1 SGDLS, CDR2 YYNGEE. The CDR3 spells CASSFLWSYNEQFF. Together with reference TRBV9 and TRBJ2-1, the CDR3 gives the full variable domain: DSGVTQTPKHLITATGQRVTLRCSPRSGDLSVYWYQQSLDQGLQFLIQYYNGEERAKGNILERFSAQQFPDLHSELNLSSLELGDSALYFCASSFLWSYNEQFFGPGTRLTVL.